A single T cell receptor beta chain is shown here with its context. Antigen: not known. Deletions cut 10 bases from V and 2 bases from J, with 11 bases between. Looked up from germline, CDR1 is ENHRY and CDR2 is SYGVKD. CDR3 size: 12 residues. This specimen comes from a study of T cells in Graves' hyperthyroidism and ophthalmopathy. The source material, RNA transcripts, was used to amplify TCR beta CDR3 regions. HTBI primers were used for first-round RT-PCR of the TCR CDR3. TCRdb ran MiXCR on the multiplex PCR reads and lists one entry per CDR3 protein. The sample has around 540,000 distinct CDR3 sequences; roughly 50% are singletons. Graves' hyperthyroidism is called stable when ophthalmopathy does not progress within 18 months. For the diagnoses, clinical symptoms, serum thyroxine and TRAb, thyroid ultrasound and orbital computed tomography were used. Study observations and caveats: Ophthalmopathy stood apart from stable hyperthyroidism in a 13 V-J model. The model forecast ophthalmopathy, anticipating it by a median roughly 6 months before onset.

Source material: peripheral blood or thyroid tissue (not recorded which). The TCR was taken from a young woman with Graves' hyperthyroidism. The gene calls are TRBV10-3 and TRBJ2-5; D might be TRBD2 (6 bases). The CDR3 nucleotides are TGTGCCACCTGGGGAGGTCAAGAGACCCAGTACTTC. Its translation: CATWGGQETQYF.